This TCR beta chain was identified in a study of CD8 T cells in ankylosing spondylitis. Study-level findings and limits: Eight highly homologous variants made up a TCR beta motif, and this motif appeared characteristic of ankylosing spondylitis blood.

Each CDR3 protein gets one entry after TCRdb re-called the 5' RACE reads with MiXCR. Of about 540,000 distinct CDR3 sequences in the sample, roughly 13% were seen once. A note on this clonotype: Its antigen is not known. Relative to the germline gene, one junction end is altered; a read error may explain this.

The CDR3 has 15 amino acids. Germline CDR1 and CDR2: SGHAT and FQDESV (reference sequence). The specimen sequenced was blood, either unsorted or a sorted T cell fraction (not recorded which). The genes are TRBV11-1 and TRBJ2-1, with 10 bases identical to TRBD2. The receptor comes from a male donor with ankylosing spondylitis. The CDR3 here is CASRLAGGENNEQFF. The DNA for the CDR3 is TGTGCCAGCAGGTTAGCGGGAGGTGAGAACAATGAGCAGTTCTTC.